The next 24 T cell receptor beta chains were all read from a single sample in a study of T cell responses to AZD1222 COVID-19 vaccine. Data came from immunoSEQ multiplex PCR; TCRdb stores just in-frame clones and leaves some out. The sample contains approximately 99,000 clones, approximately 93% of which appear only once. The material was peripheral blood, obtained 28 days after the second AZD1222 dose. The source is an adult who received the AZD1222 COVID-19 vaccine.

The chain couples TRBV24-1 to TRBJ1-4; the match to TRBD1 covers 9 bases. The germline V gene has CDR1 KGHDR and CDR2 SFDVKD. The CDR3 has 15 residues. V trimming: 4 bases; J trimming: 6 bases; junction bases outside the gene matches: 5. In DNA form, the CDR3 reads TGTGCCACCAGTGACGTACAGGGGGCGCATGAAAAACTGTTTTTT. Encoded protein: CATSDVQGAHEKLFF.

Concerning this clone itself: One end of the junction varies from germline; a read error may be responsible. The CDR3 DNA reads as TGTGCCAGCAGTTTTTCTAGCGGGACCTCCTCCGAGCAGTACTTC. This gives the protein CASSFSSGTSSEQYF. V and J are TRBV28 and TRBJ2-7; 9 positions match TRBD2. In germline, CDR1 is MDHEN, CDR2 SYDVKM. The CDR3 covers 15 residues.

The CDR3 loop is CASSPRAAYEQYF. The CDR3 nucleotides are TGTGCCAGCAGCCCCCGGGCGGCCTACGAGCAGTACTTC. The genes are TRBV3-1 (or the pseudogene TRBV3-2) and TRBJ2-7, with unresolved D. The CDR3 sequence is 13 residues long. CDR1 and CDR2 from the germline V gene are LGHDT and YNNKEL (reference sequence). The ends were cut back, 4 bases at V and 2 bases at J, with 9 bases in the middle.

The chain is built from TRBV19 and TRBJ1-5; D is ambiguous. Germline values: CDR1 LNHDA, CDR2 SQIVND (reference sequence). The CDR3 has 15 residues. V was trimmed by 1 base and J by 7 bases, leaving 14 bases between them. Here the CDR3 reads CASSIVQTRSQPQHF. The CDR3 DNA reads TGTGCCAGTAGTATAGTACAGACAAGGTCCCAGCCCCAGCATTTT.

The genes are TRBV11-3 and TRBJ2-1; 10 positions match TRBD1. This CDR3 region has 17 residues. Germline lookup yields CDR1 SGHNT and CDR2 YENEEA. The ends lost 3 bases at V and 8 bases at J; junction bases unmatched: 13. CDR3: CASSLGQGTSPGYEQFF. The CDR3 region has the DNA TGTGCCAGCAGCTTGGGACAGGGGACCTCTCCGGGCTATGAGCAGTTCTTC.

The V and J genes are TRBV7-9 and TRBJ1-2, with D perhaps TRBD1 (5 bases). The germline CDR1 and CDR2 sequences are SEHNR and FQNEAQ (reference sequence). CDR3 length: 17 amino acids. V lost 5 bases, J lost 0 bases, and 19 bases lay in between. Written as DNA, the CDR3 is TGTGCCAGCAGCCCAAAGACCCGCGCGGGGCCTAACTATGGCTACACCTTC. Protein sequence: CASSPKTRAGPNYGYTF.

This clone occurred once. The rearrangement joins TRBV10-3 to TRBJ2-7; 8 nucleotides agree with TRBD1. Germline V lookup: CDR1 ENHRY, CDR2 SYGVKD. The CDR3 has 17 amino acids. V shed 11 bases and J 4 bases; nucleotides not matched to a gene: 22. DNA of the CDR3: TGTGCCTCAACGCAAGGGGGGACGGACAGGGTAACTTACGAGCAGTACTTC. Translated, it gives CASTQGGTDRVTYEQYF.

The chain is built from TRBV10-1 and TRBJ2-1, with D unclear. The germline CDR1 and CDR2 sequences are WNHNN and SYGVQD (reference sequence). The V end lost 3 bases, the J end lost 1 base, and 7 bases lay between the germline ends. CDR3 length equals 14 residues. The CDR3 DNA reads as TGCGCCAGCAGTGACCGTTTGTCCTACAATGAGCAGTTCTTC. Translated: CASSDRLSYNEQFF.

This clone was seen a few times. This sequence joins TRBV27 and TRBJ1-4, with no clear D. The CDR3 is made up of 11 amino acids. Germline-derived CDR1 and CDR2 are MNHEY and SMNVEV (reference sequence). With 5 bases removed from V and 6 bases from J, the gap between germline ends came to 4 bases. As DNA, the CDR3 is TGTGCCAGCAGTGGGGATGAAAAACTGTTTTTT. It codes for CASSGDEKLFF.

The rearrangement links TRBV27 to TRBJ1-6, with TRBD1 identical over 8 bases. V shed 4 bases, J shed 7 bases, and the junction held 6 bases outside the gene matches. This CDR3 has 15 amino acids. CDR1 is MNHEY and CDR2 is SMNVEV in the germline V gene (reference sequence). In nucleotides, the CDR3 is TGTGCCAGCAGTTCTTTCGGACAGGGAAATTCACCCCTCCACTTT. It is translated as CASSSFGQGNSPLHF.

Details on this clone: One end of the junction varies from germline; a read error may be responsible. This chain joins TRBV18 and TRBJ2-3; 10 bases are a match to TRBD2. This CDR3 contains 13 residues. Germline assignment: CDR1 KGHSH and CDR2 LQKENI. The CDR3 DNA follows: TGTGCCAGCTCACCAGTTCCTAGCGGGAGTATCCATTTT. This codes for CASSPVPSGSIHF.

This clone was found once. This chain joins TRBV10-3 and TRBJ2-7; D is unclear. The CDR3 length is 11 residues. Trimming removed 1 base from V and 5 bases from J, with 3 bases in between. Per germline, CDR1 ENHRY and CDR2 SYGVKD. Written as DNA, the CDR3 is TGTGCCATCAGTGAGTTCGACGAGCAGTACTTC. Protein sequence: CAISEFDEQYF.

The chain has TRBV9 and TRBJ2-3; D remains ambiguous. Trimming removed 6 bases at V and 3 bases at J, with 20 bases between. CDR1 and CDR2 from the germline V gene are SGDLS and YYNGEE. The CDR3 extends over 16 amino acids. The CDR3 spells CASNKAPHPGTDTQYF. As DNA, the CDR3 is TGTGCCAGCAACAAAGCCCCACACCCCGGAACAGATACGCAGTATTTT.

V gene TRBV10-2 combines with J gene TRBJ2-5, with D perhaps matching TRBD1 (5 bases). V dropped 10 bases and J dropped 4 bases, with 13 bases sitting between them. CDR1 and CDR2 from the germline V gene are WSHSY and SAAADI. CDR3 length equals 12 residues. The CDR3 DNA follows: TGCGCCACCTCGGTCAGGGCAGAGACCCAGTACTTC. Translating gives CATSVRAETQYF.

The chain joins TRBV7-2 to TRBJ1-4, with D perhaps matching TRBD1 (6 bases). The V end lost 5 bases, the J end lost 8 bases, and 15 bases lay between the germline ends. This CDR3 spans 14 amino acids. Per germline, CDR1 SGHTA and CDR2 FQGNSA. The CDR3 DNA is TGTGCCAGCAGCCCCGGACAGAGGCAAGAAAAACTGTTTTTT. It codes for CASSPGQRQEKLFF.

CDR3 nucleotides: TGTGCCAGCAGCGTAGCCAGTCGGGGCACCGGGGAGCTGTTTTTT. This codes for CASSVASRGTGELFF. The chain couples TRBV9 to TRBJ2-2; a possible D gene is TRBD2 (5 bases). The CDR3 is 15 amino acids. In germline, CDR1 is SGDLS, CDR2 YYNGEE. Trimming pared 0 bases from V and 4 bases from J, leaving 10 bases between.

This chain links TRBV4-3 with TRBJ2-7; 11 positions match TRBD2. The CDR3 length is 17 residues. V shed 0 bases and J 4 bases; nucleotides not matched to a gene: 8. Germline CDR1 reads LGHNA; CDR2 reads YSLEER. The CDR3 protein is CASSQDVLAGVSYEQYF. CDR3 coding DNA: TGCGCCAGCAGCCAAGATGTACTAGCGGGAGTCTCATACGAGCAGTACTTC.

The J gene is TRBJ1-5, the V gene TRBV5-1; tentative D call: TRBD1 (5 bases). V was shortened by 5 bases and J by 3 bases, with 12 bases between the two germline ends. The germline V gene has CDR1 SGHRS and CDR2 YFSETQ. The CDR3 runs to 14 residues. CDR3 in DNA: TGCGCCAGCAGTCTAGGACACGACAATCAGCCCCAGCATTTT. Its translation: CASSLGHDNQPQHF.

CDR3 protein: CASSRLAGETDTQYF. DNA of the CDR3: TGTGCCAGCAGCCGCCTAGCGGGAGAAACAGATACGCAGTATTTT. The rearrangement links TRBV9 to TRBJ2-3; 10 nucleotides align to TRBD2. Germline trimming cut 4 bases from V and 3 bases from J; bases unmatched to any gene: 5. CDR1 is SGDLS, CDR2 YYNGEE, per germline. CDR3 length: 15 amino acids.

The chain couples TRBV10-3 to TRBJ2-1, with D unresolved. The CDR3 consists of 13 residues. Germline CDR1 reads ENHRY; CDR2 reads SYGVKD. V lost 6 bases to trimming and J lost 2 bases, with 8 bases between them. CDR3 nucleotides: TGTGCCATCAGACTACCCACCTACAATGAGCAGTTCTTC. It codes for CAIRLPTYNEQFF.

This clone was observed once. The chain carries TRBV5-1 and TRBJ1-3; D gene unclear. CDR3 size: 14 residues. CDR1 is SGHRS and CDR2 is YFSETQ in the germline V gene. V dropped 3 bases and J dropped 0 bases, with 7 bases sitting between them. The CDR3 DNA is TGCGCCAGCAGCTCGGGCTCCTCTGGAAACACCATATATTTT. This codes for CASSSGSSGNTIYF.

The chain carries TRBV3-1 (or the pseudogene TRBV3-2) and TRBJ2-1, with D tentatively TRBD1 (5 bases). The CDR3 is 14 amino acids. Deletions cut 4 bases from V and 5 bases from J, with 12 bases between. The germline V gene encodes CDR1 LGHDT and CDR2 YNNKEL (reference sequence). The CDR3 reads CASSPRRGHNEQFF. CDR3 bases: TGTGCCAGCAGCCCCCGTAGGGGCCACAATGAGCAGTTCTTC.

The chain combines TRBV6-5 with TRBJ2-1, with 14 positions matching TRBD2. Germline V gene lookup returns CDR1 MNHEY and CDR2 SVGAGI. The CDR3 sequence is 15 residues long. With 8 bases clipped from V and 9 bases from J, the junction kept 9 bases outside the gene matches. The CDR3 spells CASWAGTSGSSEQFF. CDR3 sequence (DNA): TGTGCCAGCTGGGCCGGGACTAGCGGGAGTAGTGAGCAGTTCTTC.

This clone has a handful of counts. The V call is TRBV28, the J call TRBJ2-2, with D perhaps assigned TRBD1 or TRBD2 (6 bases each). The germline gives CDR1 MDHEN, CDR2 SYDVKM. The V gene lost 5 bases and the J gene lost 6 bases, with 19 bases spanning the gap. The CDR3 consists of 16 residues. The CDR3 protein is CASSALGGGSAGELFF. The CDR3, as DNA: TGTGCCAGCAGTGCACTTGGAGGGGGGTCGGCCGGGGAGCTGTTTTTT.